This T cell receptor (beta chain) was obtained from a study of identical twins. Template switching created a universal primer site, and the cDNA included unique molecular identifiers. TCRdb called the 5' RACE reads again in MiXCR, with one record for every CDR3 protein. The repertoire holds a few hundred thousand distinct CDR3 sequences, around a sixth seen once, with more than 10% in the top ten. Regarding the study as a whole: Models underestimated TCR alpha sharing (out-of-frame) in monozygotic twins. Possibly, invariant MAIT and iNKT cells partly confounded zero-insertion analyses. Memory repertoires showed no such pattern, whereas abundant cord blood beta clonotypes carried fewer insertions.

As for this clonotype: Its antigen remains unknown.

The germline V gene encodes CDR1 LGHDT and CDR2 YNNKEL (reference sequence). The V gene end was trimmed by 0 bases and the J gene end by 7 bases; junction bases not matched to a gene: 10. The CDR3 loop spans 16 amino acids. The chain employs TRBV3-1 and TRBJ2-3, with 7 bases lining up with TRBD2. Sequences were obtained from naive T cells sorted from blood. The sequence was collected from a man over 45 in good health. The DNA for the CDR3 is TGTGCCAGCAGCCAAGATTACGGGGGGAGCTTTAATACGCAGTATTTT. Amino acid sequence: CASSQDYGGSFNTQYF.